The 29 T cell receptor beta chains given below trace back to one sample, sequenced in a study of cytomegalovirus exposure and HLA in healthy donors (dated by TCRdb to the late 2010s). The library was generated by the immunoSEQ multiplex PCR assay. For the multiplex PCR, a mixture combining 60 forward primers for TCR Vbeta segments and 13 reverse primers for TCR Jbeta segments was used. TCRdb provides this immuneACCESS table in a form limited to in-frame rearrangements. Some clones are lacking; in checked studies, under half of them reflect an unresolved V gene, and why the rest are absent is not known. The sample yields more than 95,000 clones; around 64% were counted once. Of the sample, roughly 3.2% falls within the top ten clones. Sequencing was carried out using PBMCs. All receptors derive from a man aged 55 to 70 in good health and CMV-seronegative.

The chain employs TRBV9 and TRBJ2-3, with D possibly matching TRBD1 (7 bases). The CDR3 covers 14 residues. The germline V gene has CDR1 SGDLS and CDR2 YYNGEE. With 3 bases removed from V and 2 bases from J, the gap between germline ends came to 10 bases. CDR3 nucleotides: TGTGCCAGCAGCGCAGGGGGGTACACAGATACGCAGTATTTT. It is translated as CASSAGGYTDTQYF.

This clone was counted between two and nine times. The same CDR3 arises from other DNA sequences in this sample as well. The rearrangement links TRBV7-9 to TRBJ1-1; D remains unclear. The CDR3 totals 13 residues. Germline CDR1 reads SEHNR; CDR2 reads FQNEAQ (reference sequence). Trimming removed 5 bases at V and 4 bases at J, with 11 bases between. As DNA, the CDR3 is TGTGCCAGCAGCCTCCAAGGAGGCACTGAAGCTTTCTTT. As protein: CASSLQGGTEAFF.

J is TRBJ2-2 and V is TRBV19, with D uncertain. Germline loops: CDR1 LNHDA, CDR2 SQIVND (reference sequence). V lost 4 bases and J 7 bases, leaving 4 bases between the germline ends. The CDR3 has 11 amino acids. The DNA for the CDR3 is TGTGCCAGTAGTAGAGGCGGGGAGCTGTTTTTT. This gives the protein CASSRGGELFF. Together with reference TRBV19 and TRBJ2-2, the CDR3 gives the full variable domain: DGGITQSPKYLFRKEGQNVTLSCEQNLNHDAMYWYRQDPGQGLRLIYYSQIVNDFQKGDIAEGYSVSREKKESFPLTVTSAQKNPTAFYLCASSRGGELFFGEGSRLTVL.

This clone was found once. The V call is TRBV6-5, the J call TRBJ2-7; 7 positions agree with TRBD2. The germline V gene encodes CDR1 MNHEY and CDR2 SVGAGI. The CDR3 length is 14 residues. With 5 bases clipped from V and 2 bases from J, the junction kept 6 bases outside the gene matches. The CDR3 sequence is CASSRLGGTYEQYF. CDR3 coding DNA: TGTGCCAGCAGTCGGCTGGGGGGGACCTACGAGCAGTACTTC.

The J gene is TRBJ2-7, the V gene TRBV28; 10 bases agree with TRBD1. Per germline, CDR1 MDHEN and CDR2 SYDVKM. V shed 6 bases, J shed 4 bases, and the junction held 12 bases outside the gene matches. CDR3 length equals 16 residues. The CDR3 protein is CASRAFGTGVRYEQYF. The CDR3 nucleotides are TGTGCCAGCAGGGCCTTCGGGACAGGGGTTAGGTACGAGCAGTACTTC.

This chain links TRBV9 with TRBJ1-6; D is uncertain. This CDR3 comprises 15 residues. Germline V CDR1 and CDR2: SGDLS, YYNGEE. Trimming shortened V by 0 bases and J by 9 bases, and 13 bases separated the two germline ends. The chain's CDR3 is CASSVASGVGSPLHF. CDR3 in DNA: TGTGCCAGCAGCGTAGCGTCCGGGGTCGGTTCACCCCTCCACTTT.

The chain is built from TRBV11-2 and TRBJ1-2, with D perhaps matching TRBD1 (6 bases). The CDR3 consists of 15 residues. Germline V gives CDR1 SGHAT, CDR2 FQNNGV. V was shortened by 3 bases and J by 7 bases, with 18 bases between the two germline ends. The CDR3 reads CASSLDSPIMGGYTF. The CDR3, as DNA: TGTGCCAGCAGCTTGGACAGTCCAATCATGGGTGGCTACACCTTC.

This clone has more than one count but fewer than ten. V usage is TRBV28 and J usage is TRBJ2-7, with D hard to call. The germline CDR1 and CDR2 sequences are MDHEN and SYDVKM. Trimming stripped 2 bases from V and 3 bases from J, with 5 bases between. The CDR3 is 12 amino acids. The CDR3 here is CASSLELYEQYF. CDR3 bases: TGTGCCAGCAGTTTAGAGCTCTACGAGCAGTACTTC.

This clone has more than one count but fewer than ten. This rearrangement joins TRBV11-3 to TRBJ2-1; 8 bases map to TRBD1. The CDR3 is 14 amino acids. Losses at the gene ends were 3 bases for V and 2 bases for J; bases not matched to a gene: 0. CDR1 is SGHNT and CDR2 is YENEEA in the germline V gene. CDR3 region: CASSLGQAYNEQFF. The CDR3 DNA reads TGTGCCAGCAGCTTGGGACAGGCCTACAATGAGCAGTTCTTC.

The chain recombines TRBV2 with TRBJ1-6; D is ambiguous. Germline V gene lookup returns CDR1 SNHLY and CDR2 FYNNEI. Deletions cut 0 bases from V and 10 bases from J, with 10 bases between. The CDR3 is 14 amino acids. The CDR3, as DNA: TGTGCCAGCAGTGAAGCGCTTCGGGAATCACCCCTCCACTTT. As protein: CASSEALRESPLHF. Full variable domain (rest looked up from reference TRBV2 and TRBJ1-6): EPEVTQTPSHQVTQMGQEVILRCVPISNHLYFYWYRQILGQKVEFLVSFYNNEISEKSEIFDDQFSVERPDGSNFTLKIRSTKLEDSAMYFCASSEALRESPLHFGNGTRLTVT.

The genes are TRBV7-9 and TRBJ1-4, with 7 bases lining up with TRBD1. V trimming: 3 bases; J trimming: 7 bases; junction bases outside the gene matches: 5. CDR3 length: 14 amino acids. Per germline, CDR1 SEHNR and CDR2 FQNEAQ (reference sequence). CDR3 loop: CASSFAGGSEKLFF. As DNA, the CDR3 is TGTGCCAGCAGCTTTGCAGGGGGGAGTGAAAAACTGTTTTTT. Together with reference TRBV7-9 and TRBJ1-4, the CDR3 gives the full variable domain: DTGVSQNPRHKITKRGQNVTFRCDPISEHNRLYWYRQTLGQGPEFLTYFQNEAQLEKSRLLSDRFSAERPKGSFSTLEIQRTEQGDSAMYLCASSFAGGSEKLFFGSGTQLSVL.

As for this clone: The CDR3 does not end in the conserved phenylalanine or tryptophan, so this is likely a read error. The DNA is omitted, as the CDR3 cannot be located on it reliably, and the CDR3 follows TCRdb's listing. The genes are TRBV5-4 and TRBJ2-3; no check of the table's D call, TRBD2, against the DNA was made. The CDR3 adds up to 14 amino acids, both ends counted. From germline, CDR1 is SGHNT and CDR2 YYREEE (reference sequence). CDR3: CASSLDPGGAEGLP.

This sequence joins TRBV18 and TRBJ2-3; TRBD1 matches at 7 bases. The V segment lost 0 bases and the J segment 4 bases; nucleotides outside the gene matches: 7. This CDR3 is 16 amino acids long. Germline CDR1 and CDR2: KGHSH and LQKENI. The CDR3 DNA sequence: TGTGCCAGCTCACCACCGTTACAGGGGATAGCAGATACGCAGTATTTT. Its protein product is CASSPPLQGIADTQYF.

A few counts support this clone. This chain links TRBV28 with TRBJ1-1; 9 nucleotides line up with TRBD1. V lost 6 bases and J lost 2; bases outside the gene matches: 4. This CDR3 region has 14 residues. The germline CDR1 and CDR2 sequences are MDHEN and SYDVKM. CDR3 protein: CASRIQGANTEAFF. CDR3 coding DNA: TGTGCCAGCAGGATACAGGGGGCAAACACTGAAGCTTTCTTT. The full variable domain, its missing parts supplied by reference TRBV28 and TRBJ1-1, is DVKVTQSSRYLVKRTGEKVFLECVQDMDHENMFWYRQDPGLGLRLIYFSYDVKMKEKGDIPEGYSVSREKKERFSLILESASTNQTSMYLCASRIQGANTEAFFGQGTRLTVV.

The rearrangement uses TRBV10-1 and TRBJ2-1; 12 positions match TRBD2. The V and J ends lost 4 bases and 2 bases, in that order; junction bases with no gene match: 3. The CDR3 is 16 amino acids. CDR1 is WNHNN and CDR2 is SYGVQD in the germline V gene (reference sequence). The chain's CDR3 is CASSGASGGAYNEQFF. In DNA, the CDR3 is TGCGCCAGCAGTGGGGCTAGCGGGGGGGCCTACAATGAGCAGTTCTTC.

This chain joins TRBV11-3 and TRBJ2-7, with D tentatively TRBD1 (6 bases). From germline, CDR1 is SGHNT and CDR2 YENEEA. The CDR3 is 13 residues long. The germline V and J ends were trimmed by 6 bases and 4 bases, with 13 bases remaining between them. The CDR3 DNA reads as TGTGCCAGCAGGCCCGGGACACAGTACGAGCAGTACTTC. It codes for CASRPGTQYEQYF.

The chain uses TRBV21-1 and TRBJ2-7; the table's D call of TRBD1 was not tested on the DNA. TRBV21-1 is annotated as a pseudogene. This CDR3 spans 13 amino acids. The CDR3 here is CASSMTGDYEQYF. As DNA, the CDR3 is TGTGCCAGCAGCATGACAGGGGACTACGAGCAGTACTTC.

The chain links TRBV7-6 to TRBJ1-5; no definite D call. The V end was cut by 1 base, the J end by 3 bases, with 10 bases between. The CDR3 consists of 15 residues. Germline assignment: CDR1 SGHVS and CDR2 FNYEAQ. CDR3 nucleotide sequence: TGTGCCAGCAGCTTAGGATGGGCGAACAATCAGCCCCAGCATTTT. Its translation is CASSLGWANNQPQHF.

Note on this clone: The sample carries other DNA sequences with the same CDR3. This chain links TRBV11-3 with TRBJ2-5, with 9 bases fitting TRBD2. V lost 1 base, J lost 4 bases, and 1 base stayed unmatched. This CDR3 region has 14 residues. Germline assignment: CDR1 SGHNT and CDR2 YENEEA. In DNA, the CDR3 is TGTGCCAGCAGCTTAGGAGCGGGGGGAGAGACCCAGTACTTC. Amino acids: CASSLGAGGETQYF.

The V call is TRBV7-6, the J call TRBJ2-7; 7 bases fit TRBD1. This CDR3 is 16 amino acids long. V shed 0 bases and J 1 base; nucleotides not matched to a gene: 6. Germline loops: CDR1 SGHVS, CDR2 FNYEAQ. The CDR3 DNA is TGTGCCAGCAGCTTAGCGTCGAGGACAGGTTCCTACGAGCAGTACTTC. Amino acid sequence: CASSLASRTGSYEQYF.

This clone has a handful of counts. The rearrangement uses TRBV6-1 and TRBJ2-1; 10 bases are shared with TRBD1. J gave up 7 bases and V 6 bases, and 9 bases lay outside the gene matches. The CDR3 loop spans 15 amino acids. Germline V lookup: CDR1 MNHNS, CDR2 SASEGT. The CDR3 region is CASRTPGQGSNEQFF. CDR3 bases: TGTGCCAGCAGGACGCCGGGACAGGGGTCTAATGAGCAGTTCTTC.

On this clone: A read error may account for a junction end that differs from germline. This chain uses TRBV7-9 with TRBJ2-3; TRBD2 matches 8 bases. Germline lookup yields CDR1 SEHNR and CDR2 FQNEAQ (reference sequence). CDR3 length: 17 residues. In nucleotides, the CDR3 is TGTTCCAGCAACTACGTCCCATTAGCGGGATCCTCAGATACGCAGTATTTT. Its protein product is CSSNYVPLAGSSDTQYF.

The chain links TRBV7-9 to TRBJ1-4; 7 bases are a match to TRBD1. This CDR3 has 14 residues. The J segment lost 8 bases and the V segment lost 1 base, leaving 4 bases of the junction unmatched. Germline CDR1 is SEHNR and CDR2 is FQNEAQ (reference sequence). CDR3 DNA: TGTGCCAGCAGCTTAGGACAGGGCGGCGAAAAACTGTTTTTT. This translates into CASSLGQGGEKLFF.

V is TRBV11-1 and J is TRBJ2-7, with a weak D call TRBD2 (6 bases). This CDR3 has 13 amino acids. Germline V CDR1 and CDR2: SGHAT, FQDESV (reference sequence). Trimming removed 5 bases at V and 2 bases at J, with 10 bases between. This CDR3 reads CASSLQRAYEQYF. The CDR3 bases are TGTGCCAGCAGCCTTCAGCGGGCCTACGAGCAGTACTTC.

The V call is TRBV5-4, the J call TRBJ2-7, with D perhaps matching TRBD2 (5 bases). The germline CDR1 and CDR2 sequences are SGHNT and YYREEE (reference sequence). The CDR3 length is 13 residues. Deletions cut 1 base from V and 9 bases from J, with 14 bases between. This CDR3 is CASSLRGSEGQYF. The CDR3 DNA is TGTGCCAGCAGCTTGCGTGGTAGCGAGGGGCAGTACTTC.

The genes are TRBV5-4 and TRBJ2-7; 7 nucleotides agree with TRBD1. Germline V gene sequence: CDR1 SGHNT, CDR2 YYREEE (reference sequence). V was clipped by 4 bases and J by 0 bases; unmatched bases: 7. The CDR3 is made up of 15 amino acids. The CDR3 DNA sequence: TGTGCCAGCAGCACGGGACAGTCGAACTCCTACGAGCAGTACTTC. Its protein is CASSTGQSNSYEQYF. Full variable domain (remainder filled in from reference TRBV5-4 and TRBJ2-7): ETGVTQSPTHLIKTRGQQVTLRCSSQSGHNTVSWYQQALGQGPQFIFQYYREEENGRGNFPPRFSGLQFPNYSSELNVNALELDDSALYLCASSTGQSNSYEQYFGPGTRLTVT.

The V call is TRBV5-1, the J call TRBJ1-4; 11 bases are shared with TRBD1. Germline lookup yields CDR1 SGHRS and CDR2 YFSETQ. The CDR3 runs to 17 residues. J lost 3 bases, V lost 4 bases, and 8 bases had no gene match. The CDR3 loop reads CASSDGQGAKANEKLFF. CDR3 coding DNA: TGCGCCAGCAGCGACGGACAGGGGGCTAAGGCTAATGAAAAACTGTTTTTT.

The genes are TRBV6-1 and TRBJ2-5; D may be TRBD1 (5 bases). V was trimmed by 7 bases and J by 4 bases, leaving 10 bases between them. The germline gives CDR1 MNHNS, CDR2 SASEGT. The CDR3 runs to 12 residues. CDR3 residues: CASTGMRETQYF. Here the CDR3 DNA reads TGTGCCAGCACAGGGATGCGAGAGACCCAGTACTTC.

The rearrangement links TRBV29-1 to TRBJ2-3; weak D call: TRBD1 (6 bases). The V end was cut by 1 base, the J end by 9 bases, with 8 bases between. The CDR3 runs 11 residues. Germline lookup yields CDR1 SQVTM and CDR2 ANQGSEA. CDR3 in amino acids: CSVEAGDTQYF. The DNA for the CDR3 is TGCAGCGTTGAAGCAGGGGACACGCAGTATTTT.